The clone carrying this T cell receptor beta chain appeared once. As processed by the authors: Researchers report that nucleated cell counts were estimated from reference gene primer amplification. Profiled with immunoSEQ multiplex PCR; TCRdb holds only in-frame clones, not every one. Clone size and V and J calls were adopted from that table, with D and trimming inferred from the DNA. The table lists some 130,000 clones, 65% to 90% of them singletons, with approximately 11% in the top ten. These data originate in a study of blood T cell repertoires in COVID-19. V was clipped by 6 bases and J by 4 bases, with 15 bases between them. The CDR3 is 14 residues long. Germline lookup yields CDR1 MNHEY and CDR2 SMNVEV (reference sequence).

The V gene is TRBV27, the J gene TRBJ1-1, with D perhaps matching TRBD1 (6 bases). The receptor comes from a man at least 80 years old with acute or convalescent COVID-19. Sequencing used peripheral blood. The CDR3 loop is CASSYGGRLTEAFF. DNA for the CDR3: TGTGCCAGCAGCTACGGGGGGCGCCTCACTGAAGCTTTCTTT.